The 8 T cell receptor beta chains below come from one sample, sequenced in a study of blood T cell repertoires in COVID-19. Profiled with immunoSEQ multiplex PCR; TCRdb holds only in-frame clones, not every one. The sample holds 60,000 to 90,000 clones, roughly 81% seen once. Material for sequencing was peripheral blood. These TCRs come from a man aged 55 to 69 with COVID-19, enrolled during active disease.

V usage is TRBV28 and J usage is TRBJ1-4, with D possibly matching TRBD1 (5 bases). The CDR3 is made up of 16 amino acids. The V end lost 6 bases, the J end lost 15 bases, and 29 bases lay between the germline ends. Per the germline V gene, CDR1 is MDHEN and CDR2 is SYDVKM. The CDR3 DNA reads as TGTGCCAGCAGCCCCCGATCGACTGAGCCTTGGGGGGGGATGTTTTTT. Translation gives CASSPRSTEPWGGMFF.

This clone was picked up a small number of times. The chain uses TRBV7-2 and TRBJ2-1; 9 bases are shared with TRBD2. Trimming removed 6 bases from V and 9 bases from J; junction bases left unmatched: 12. Germline values: CDR1 SGHTA, CDR2 FQGNSA. The CDR3 contains 15 residues. DNA for the CDR3: TGTGCCAGCAGAAGGGGACTAGCTGGCATGAGTGAGCAGTTCTTC. It encodes CASRRGLAGMSEQFF.

Only one count was recorded for this clone. The chain couples TRBV7-3 to TRBJ2-1; weak D call: TRBD2 (6 bases). The CDR3 covers 16 residues. CDR1 and CDR2 (germline): SGHTA, FQGTGA. V was pared by 4 bases and J by 10 bases, with 23 bases between. CDR3 nucleotide sequence: TGTGCCAGCAGCTCTCAGACCGGGACTGGGGCTCGGGAGCAGTTCTTC. Translation: CASSSQTGTGAREQFF.

The CDR3 reads CASSPQGARSPLHF. CDR3 coding DNA: TGTGCCAGCAGTCCTCAGGGGGCGAGATCACCCCTCCACTTT. The rearrangement joins TRBV2 to TRBJ1-6, with 8 bases fitting TRBD1. Germline-derived CDR1 and CDR2 are SNHLY and FYNNEI. Losses at the gene ends were 5 bases for V and 10 bases for J; bases not matched to a gene: 7. This CDR3 is built from 14 residues.

The chain recombines TRBV6-1 with TRBJ2-1; 12 nucleotides line up with TRBD2. Germline V gene data show CDR1 as MNHNS and CDR2 as SASEGT. Germline trimming cut 3 bases from V and 8 bases from J; bases unmatched to any gene: 5. The CDR3 is 15 amino acids. The CDR3 bases are TGTGCCAGCAGTGATACTAGCGGGGGGATGGATGAGCAGTTCTTC. This gives the protein CASSDTSGGMDEQFF.

The chain recombines TRBV12-5 with TRBJ2-3; 11 bases align to TRBD2. With 8 bases clipped from V and 4 bases from J, the junction kept 5 bases outside the gene matches. This CDR3 has 14 residues. The germline V gene encodes CDR1 LGHNT and CDR2 FRNRAP. The CDR3 sequence: CASTQGLAADTQYF. CDR3 DNA sequence: TGTGCTAGTACCCAGGGACTAGCGGCAGATACGCAGTATTTT.

The rearrangement uses TRBV6-1 and TRBJ1-2; D gene uncertain. Germline V gene sequence: CDR1 MNHNS, CDR2 SASEGT. The CDR3 length is 13 residues. Between the trimmed V and J ends, which lost 2 bases and 6 bases, there was a span of 10 bases. The CDR3 is CASSELRGDGYTF. The CDR3 nucleotides are TGTGCCAGCAGTGAACTACGAGGAGATGGCTACACCTTC.

This chain links TRBV5-6 with TRBJ1-5; a weak D match, TRBD1 (6 bases). The CDR3 is 14 amino acids. Between the trimmed V and J ends, which lost 3 bases and 6 bases, there was a span of 13 bases. CDR1 is SGHDT, CDR2 YYEEEE, per germline. The chain's CDR3 is CASSYQGSGQPQHF. In nucleotides, the CDR3 is TGTGCCAGCAGCTACCAGGGGAGTGGTCAGCCCCAGCATTTT.